This T cell receptor beta chain was found in a study of human T cells and chemical hapten exposure. The overall study: Enrolled patients were predominantly female and had alopecia areata, totalis or universalis.

V lost 1 base and J lost 6, with 7 bases in between. The length of the CDR3 is 13 residues. In germline, CDR1 is SEHNR, CDR2 FQNEAQ (reference sequence). TCRdb passed the RACE reads through MiXCR, listing each CDR3 protein once. The sample comprises about 82,000 distinct CDR3 sequences, over 10% of which are singletons, and 4.5% to 6% rests with the top ten. Time point denoted: patch test 3, about 24 weeks after DPC sensitization. As for treatment: therapeutic diphenylcyclopropenone sensitization with weekly scalp DPC. The receptor comes from a woman between 50 and 59 years old with alopecia areata. Some clones in this sample may be carry-over from other donors' samples. Sequenced here: whole blood, sampled in connection with sensitization to the hapten diphenylcyclopropenone (DPC). The rearrangement uses TRBV7-9 and TRBJ1-5, with no clear D. In DNA, the CDR3 is TGTGCCAGCAGCTTAGAGAAGGGTCAGCCCCAGCATTTT. Its translation is CASSLEKGQPQHF.